The rows below give T cell receptor beta chains drawn from one sample of a study of memory CD4+ T cells and cytomegalovirus serostatus. TCRdb keeps only in-frame clones here, not all; method: immunoSEQ multiplex PCR. This sample carries just over 45,000 clones, roughly 80% of them seen once, and the ten largest clones take 0.55% to 0.7%. The sequenced sample was memory CD4+ T cells from blood. The receptors originated from an adult in good health and CMV-seronegative. Both conserved end residues are part of each CDR3. A D gene is named only where the DNA matches it firmly. Only some rows state a clone size, as once, few, many or a class for expanded clones.

>TRBJ1-2|TRBV7-9|once|.
TGTGCCAGCAGCTTAGTAATGGGTGCGGGCTACACCTTC
CASSLVMGAGYTF
>TRBJ2-7|TRBV5-1|.|.
TGCGCCAGCACGGGATCCTCCTACGAGCAGTACTTC
CASTGSSYEQYF
>TRBJ2-3|TRBV18|.|.
TGTGCCAGCTCTCGCACTAGGTTAAGCACAGATACGCAGTATTTT
CASSRTRLSTDTQYF
>TRBJ1-5|TRBV19|.|.
TGTGCCAGTAGTATAGAGGCAGGAAGGGGCAATCAGCCCCAGCATTTT
CASSIEAGRGNQPQHF
>TRBJ2-3|TRBV10-3|.|.
TGTGCCATCAAGGGGCTAGAAAGCACAGATACGCAGTATTTT
CAIKGLESTDTQYF
>TRBJ2-1|TRBV18|.|.
TGTGCCAGCTCACCATACCCCGGCGATGAGCAGTTCTTC
CASSPYPGDEQFF
>TRBJ1-4|TRBV6-6|.|.
TGTGCCAGCAGCCACAGGAGCGCGACCGAAAAACTGTTTTTT
CASSHRSATEKLFF
>TRBJ1-2|TRBV7-6|.|.
TGTGCCAGCAGCCCGAGGACTCCTAACTATGGCTACACCTTC
CASSPRTPNYGYTF
>TRBJ1-4|TRBV5-4|.|.
TGTGCCAGCAGCTTGGAGGCGGCAACTAATGAAAAACTGTTTTTT
CASSLEAATNEKLFF
>TRBJ2-1|TRBV4-1|.|TRBD1
TGCGCCAGCAGCCAAGATGCCGGGACAGGTTACAATGAGCAGTTCTTC
CASSQDAGTGYNEQFF
>TRBJ2-5|TRBV9|.|.
TGTGCCAGCAGCCCCGGGACTGCTACTCAAGAGACCCAGTACTTC
CASSPGTATQETQYF
>TRBJ1-3|TRBV5-1|.|.
TGCGCCAGCAGCTTGCTTGGACCGACACCATCTGGAAACACCATATATTTT
CASSLLGPTPSGNTIYF
>TRBJ1-1|TRBV19|.|TRBD1
TGTGCCAGTAGTATCGCAGGGGGCACTGAAGCTTTCTTT
CASSIAGGTEAFF
>TRBJ1-1|TRBV7-6|.|TRBD1
TGTGCCAGCAGCCCACAGACAGGGGCAATGAACACTGAAGCTTTCTTT
CASSPQTGAMNTEAFF
>TRBJ1-6|TRBV2|once|.
TGTGCCAGCAGTGAACAGGGAAAGGGCTATAATTCACCCCTCCACTTT
CASSEQGKGYNSPLHF
>TRBJ2-1|TRBV6-4|.|TRBD2
TGTGCCAGCAGCCGGGACTATGGGAATGAGCAGTTCTTC
CASSRDYGNEQFF
>TRBJ1-6|TRBV25-1|.|.
TGTGCCAGCACTTTGGGGACATCGGTAACATCACCCCTCCACTTT
CASTLGTSVTSPLHF
>TRBJ2-2|TRBV7-2|.|TRBD1
TGTGCCAGCAGCTTGACAGGGGACACCGGGGAGCTGTTTTTT
CASSLTGDTGELFF
>TRBJ2-7|TRBV6-1|.|.
TGTGCCAGCAGCCGGAGACAGCCCCAATTCTACGAGCAGTACTTC
CASSRRQPQFYEQYF
>TRBJ2-1|TRBV29-1|.|.
TGCAGCGTTGAATCCGGGGTCTCCTACAATGAGCAGTTCTTC
CSVESGVSYNEQFF
>TRBJ1-2|TRBV29-1|.|TRBD1
TGCAGCGTTGATATTGATGTGGCAGGGGGCGCGAGGGGCTACACCTTC
CSVDIDVAGGARGYTF
>TRBJ1-3|TRBV5-1|.|.
TGCGCCAGCAGCTTCGGACCCTCTGGAAACACCATATATTTT
CASSFGPSGNTIYF
>TRBJ1-3|TRBV15|.|TRBD1
TGTGCCACCAGCAGAGGGTCCCCTCAGGGGGCGTCCGGAAACACCATATATTTT
CATSRGSPQGASGNTIYF
>TRBJ2-1|TRBV5-6|.|TRBD2
TGTGCCAGCAGCCATGAGTGGTTTGTTAGCGGGACCGGTTGGAATGAGCAGTTCTTC
CASSHEWFVSGTGWNEQFF
>TRBJ1-1|TRBV5-1|.|.
TGCGCCAGCAGGTTGGGAGGGGTGGGAGCGAACACTGAAGCTTTCTTT
CASRLGGVGANTEAFF
>TRBJ2-7|TRBV6-5|.|.
TGTGCCAGCAGTTCCCGAAGGGGGGGGAGCTCCTACGAGCAGTACTTC
CASSSRRGGSSYEQYF
>TRBJ2-7|TRBV7-6|.|TRBD1
TGTGCCAGCAGCCGGACAATCCCGGGACAGGGTTTGGGGTTGGGCGAGCAGTACTTC
CASSRTIPGQGLGLGEQYF
>TRBJ2-1|TRBV5-1|.|TRBD2
TGCGCCAGCAGCTTGGGCGCGGGGACTAGAGCATACAATGAGCAGTTCTTC
CASSLGAGTRAYNEQFF
>TRBJ1-5|TRBV28|.|.
TGTGCCAGCAGAGTCGAACCCGGACAGAATCAGCCCCAGCATTTT
CASRVEPGQNQPQHF
>TRBJ1-1|TRBV5-4|once|.
TGTGCCAGCAGCCCGGATCCGAACACTGAAGCTTTCTTT
CASSPDPNTEAFF
>TRBJ2-5|TRBV13|.|TRBD2
TGTGCCAGCGGACAACTAGCGGGGGGGCTTGACGTAGAGACCCAGTACTTC
CASGQLAGGLDVETQYF
>TRBJ1-4|TRBV10-2|.|TRBD1
TGCGCCAGCAGGCTCGCTCCGGGACAGGCTAATGAAAAACTGTTTTTT
CASRLAPGQANEKLFF
>TRBJ2-2|TRBV29-1|.|.
TGCAGCGTCGCTCAAGGGCGTACCGGGGAGCTGTTTTTT
CSVAQGRTGELFF
>TRBJ2-2|TRBV9|.|.
TGTGCCAGCAGCGCAACCGGGGGCGCGGCCGGGGAGCTGTTTTTT
CASSATGGAAGELFF
>TRBJ1-4|TRBV6-1|.|.
TGTGCCAGCAGTTTAGACGGAGGAACAAATGAAAAACTGTTTTTT
CASSLDGGTNEKLFF
>TRBJ2-1|TRBV6-5|.|.
TGTGCCAGCAGTTACGGGCAGGTCAAAGACAATGAGCAGTTCTTC
CASSYGQVKDNEQFF
>TRBJ1-2|TRBV28|.|.
TGTGCCAGCAGCCCACCCAGGGTCGGGGGCTATGGCTACACCTTC
CASSPPRVGGYGYTF
>TRBJ2-1|TRBV7-2|.|TRBD2
TGTGCCAGCAGCACGACTAGCGGGGGATACAATGAGCAGTTCTTC
CASSTTSGGYNEQFF
>TRBJ1-5|TRBV30|.|TRBD1
TGTGCCTGGAGTGAGGGGACAGGTGCAGGCCAGCCCCAGCATTTT
CAWSEGTGAGQPQHF
>TRBJ2-7|TRBV7-2|.|TRBD1
TGTGCCAGCAGCTCGCGACAGGGGGGGTACGAGCAGTACTTC
CASSSRQGGYEQYF
>TRBJ2-3|TRBV30|.|.
TGTGCCTGGAGCGAGCCGGGCCCACGATTCACAGATACGCAGTATTTT
CAWSEPGPRFTDTQYF
>TRBJ2-3|TRBV6-5|.|.
TGTGCCAGCAGTTACGAATACACAGATACGCAGTATTTT
CASSYEYTDTQYF
>TRBJ2-7|TRBV6-1|.|.
TGTGCCAGCACACTCGAGGGGGGTCCTCGCTACGAGCAGTACTTC
CASTLEGGPRYEQYF
>TRBJ1-2|TRBV5-1|.|.
TGCGCCAGCAGCCCCGTGCCGACAGGCCACTATGGCTACACCTTC
CASSPVPTGHYGYTF
>TRBJ2-7|TRBV5-1|.|.
TGCGCCAGCAGCTTGGAGAATCCGCGGGGAAACGAGCAGTACTTC
CASSLENPRGNEQYF
>TRBJ1-2|TRBV7-8|.|.
TGTGCCAGCACCATTGGAACAGGGCTCGACTATGGCTACACCTTC
CASTIGTGLDYGYTF
>TRBJ2-5|TRBV18|.|.
TGTGCCAGCTCACACGACAGGAAGAAAGAGACCCAGTACTTC
CASSHDRKKETQYF
>TRBJ2-1|TRBV21-1|.|.
TGTGCCAGCAGCACTGGACTGATCTACAATGAGCAGTTCTTC
CASSTGLIYNEQFF
>TRBJ2-3|TRBV2|.|TRBD2
TGTGCCACCATTAGCGGGGGGGCCGGTGATACGCAGTATTTT
CATISGGAGDTQYF
>TRBJ2-7|TRBV11-2|.|TRBD1
TGTGCCAGCAGCTTAGGCGGGACAGGGGTCCCCCTCGAGCAGTACTTC
CASSLGGTGVPLEQYF
>TRBJ2-3|TRBV4-3|.|.
TGCGCCAGCAGCCAAGATTTAGGGGCCGGTACGCAGTATTTT
CASSQDLGAGTQYF
>TRBJ2-5|TRBV5-1|once|.
TGCGCCAGCAGCCCGGGAGCAGGGGGTGGCGGAGAGACCCAGTACTTC
CASSPGAGGGGETQYF
>TRBJ1-2|TRBV7-8|.|.
TGTGCCAGCGGGGCGCAGTTGTATGGCTACACCTTC
CASGAQLYGYTF
>TRBJ2-3|TRBV5-1|.|TRBD2
TGCGCCAGCAGCTTGGAGCTAGCGGGGGCTAGCACAGATACGCAGTATTTT
CASSLELAGASTDTQYF
>TRBJ2-3|TRBV2|few|TRBD1
TGTGCCAGCAGGCGAAGAATAAACAGGGGGCCCACAGATACGCAGTATTTT
CASRRRINRGPTDTQYF
>TRBJ2-5|TRBV13|.|TRBD1
TGTGCCAGCAGCTTAGCGAGGACAGGGGTGGAGACCCAGTACTTC
CASSLARTGVETQYF
>TRBJ1-1|TRBV6-1|few|.
TGTGCCAGCAGTGAAGGCGAGGAAGCTTTCTTT
CASSEGEEAFF
>TRBJ1-2|TRBV10-3|few|TRBD1
TGTGCCATCAGTGACCAGACAGGGAACTATGGCTACACCTTC
CAISDQTGNYGYTF
>TRBJ1-2|TRBV6-6|.|.
TGTGCCAGCAGCCGGGATGGCTACACCTTC
CASSRDGYTF
>TRBJ2-1|TRBV7-6|.|TRBD2
TGTGCCAGCAGCTTAGGGAGCGGGGGGGCGAGTGAGCAGTTCTTC
CASSLGSGGASEQFF